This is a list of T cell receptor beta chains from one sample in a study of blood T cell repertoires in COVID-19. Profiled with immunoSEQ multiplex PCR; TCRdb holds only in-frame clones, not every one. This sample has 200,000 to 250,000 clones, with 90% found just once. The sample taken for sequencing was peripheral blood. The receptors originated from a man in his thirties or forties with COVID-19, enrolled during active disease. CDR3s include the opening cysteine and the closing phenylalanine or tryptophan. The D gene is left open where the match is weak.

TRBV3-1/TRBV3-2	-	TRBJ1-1	CASLGGLNTEAFF
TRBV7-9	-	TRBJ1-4	CASSFVKNGIPSNEKLFF
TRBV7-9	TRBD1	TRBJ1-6	CASSSTGVFALLGSPLHF
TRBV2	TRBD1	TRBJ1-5	CASSGDRGGNQPQHF
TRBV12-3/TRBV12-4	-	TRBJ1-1	CASSPPAGTEAFF
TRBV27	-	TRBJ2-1	CASSPYPGTRVGPDNNEQFF
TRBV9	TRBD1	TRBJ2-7	CASSVGDRGFREQYF
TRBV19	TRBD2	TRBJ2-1	CASSIGGDLIVYNEQFF
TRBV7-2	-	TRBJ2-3	CASSLDLDTQYF
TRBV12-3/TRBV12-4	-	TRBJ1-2	CASTRGYGYTF
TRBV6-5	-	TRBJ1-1	CASQGVVILNTEAFF
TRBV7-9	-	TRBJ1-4	CASSCGGDTNEKLFF
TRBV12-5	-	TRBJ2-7	CASGPQGNAYEQYF
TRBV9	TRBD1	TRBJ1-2	CASSAGNVQGRYYYGYTF
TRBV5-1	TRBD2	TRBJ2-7	CASQLAGAYEQYF
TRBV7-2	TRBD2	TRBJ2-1	CASSLVGLAGDEQFF
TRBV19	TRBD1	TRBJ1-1	CASSMGTANTEAFF
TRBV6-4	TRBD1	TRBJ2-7	CASSRDRGGEQYF
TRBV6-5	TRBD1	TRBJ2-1	CASSYRTGSYNEQFF
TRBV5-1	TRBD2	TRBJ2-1	CASSLVAGGPDEQFF
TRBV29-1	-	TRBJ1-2	CSVDSIWLTGYTF
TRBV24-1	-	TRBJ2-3	CATSDATTGYTDTQYF
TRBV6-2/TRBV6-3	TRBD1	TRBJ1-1	CASRRDRVKGEAFF
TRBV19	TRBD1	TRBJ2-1	CASSSNRGFYNEQFF
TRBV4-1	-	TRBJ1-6	CASSQVLSYNSPLHF
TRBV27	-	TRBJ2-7	CASSTAGGPSYEQYF
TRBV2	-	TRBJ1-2	CASSRGSSYGYTF
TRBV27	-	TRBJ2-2	CASSLNSGELFF
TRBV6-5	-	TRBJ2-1	CASSTSSYNEQFF
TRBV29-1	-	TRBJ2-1	CSVAGTPISYNEQFF
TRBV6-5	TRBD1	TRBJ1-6	CASSRTGGYNSPLHF
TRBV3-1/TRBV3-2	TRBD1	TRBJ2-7	CASSRSGTGFGEQYF